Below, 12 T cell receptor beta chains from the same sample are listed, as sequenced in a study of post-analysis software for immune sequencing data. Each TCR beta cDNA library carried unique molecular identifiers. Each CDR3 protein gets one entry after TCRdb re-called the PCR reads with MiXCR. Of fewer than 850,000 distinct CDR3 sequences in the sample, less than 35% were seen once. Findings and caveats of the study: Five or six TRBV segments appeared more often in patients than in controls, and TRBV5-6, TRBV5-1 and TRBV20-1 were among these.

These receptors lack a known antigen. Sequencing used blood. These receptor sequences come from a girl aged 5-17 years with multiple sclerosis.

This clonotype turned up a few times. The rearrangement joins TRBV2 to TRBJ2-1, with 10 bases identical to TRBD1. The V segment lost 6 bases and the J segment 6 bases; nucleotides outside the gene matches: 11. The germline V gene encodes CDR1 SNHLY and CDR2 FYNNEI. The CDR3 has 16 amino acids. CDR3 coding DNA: TGTGCCAGCAGCGAGATAGGGACAGGGGTGGGCAATGAGCAGTTCTTC. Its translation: CASSEIGTGVGNEQFF. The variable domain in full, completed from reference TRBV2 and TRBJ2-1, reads EPEVTQTPSHQVTQMGQEVILRCVPISNHLYFYWYRQILGQKVEFLVSFYNNEISEKSEIFDDQFSVERPDGSNFTLKIRSTKLEDSAMYFCASSEIGTGVGNEQFFGPGTRLTVL.

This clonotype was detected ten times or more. The CDR3 DNA follows: TGCAGCACCCGAGAAGGGGGCAAGGAGACCCAGTACTTC. It is translated as CSTREGGKETQYF. The rearrangement links TRBV29-1 to TRBJ2-5, with TRBD1 matching 7 bases. Trimming took 8 bases from V and 5 from J; bases not matched to a gene: 11. The CDR3 runs 13 residues. Germline-derived CDR1 and CDR2 are SQVTM and ANQGSEA.

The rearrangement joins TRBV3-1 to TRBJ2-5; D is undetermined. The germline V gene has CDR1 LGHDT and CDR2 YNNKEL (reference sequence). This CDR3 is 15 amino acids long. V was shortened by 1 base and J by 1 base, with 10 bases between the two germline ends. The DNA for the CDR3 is TGTGCCAGCAGCCAAGGGGTCCAGTCCCAAGAGACCCAGTACTTC. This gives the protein CASSQGVQSQETQYF.

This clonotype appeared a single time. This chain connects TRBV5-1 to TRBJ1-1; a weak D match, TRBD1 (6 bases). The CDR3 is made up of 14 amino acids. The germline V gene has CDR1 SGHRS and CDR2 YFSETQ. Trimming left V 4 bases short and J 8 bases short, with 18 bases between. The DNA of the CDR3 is TGCGCCAGCAGCCCCTGGGGACGGGGGCAGGAAGCTTTCTTT. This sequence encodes CASSPWGRGQEAFF.

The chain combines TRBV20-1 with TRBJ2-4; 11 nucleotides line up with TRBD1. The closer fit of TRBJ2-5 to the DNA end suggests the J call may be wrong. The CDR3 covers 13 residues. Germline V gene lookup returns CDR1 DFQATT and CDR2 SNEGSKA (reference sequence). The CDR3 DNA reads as TGCAGTGCTGGGACAGGGGGTATGGAGACCCAGTACTTC. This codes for CSAGTGGMETQYF.

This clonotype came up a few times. CDR3 bases: TGCGCCAGCAGCGCTCCCGGGAGAGAGAACACTGAAGCTTTCTTT. Protein sequence: CASSAPGRENTEAFF. The rearrangement links TRBV4-1 to TRBJ1-1, with D hard to call. The length of the CDR3 is 15 residues. CDR1 and CDR2 from the germline V gene are MGHRA and YSYEKL. V gave up 5 bases and J gave up 1 base, with 14 bases separating them.

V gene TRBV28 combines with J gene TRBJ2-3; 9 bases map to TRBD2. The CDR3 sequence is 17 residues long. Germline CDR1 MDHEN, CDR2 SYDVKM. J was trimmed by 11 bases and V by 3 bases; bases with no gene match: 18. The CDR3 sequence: CASSLGTSGRSRGEQYF. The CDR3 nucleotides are TGTGCCAGCAGTTTGGGGACGAGCGGGAGGTCTCGAGGGGAGCAGTATTTT.

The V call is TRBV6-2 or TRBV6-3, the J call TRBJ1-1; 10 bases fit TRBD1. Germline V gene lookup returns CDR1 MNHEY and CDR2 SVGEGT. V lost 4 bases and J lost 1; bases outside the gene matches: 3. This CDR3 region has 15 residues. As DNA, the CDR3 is TGTGCCAGCAGTTTCGGGGACAGGGGGAACACTGAAGCTTTCTTT. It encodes CASSFGDRGNTEAFF.

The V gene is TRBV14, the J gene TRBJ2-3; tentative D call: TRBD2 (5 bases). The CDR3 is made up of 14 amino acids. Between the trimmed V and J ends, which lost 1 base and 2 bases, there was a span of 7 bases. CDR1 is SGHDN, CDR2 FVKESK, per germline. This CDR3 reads CASSQAGNTDTQYF. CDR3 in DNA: TGTGCCAGCAGCCAAGCGGGGAACACAGATACGCAGTATTTT.

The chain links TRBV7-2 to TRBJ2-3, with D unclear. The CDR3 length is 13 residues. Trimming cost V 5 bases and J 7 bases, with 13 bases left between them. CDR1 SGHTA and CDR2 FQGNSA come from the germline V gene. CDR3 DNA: TGTGCCAGCAGCCTCCACGAAGGGAATACGCAGTATTTT. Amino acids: CASSLHEGNTQYF.

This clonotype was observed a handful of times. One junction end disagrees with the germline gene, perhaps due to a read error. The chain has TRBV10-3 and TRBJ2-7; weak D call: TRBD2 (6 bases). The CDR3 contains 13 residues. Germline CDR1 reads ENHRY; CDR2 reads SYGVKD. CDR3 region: CAIGEAGRTEQYF. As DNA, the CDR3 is TGTGCCATCGGTGAGGCGGGGCGAACTGAGCAGTACTTC.

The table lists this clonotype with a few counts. The CDR3 region has the DNA TGTGCCAGCAGGAATAGCGGGAGGGCGACAGATACGCAGTATTTT. It yields the protein CASRNSGRATDTQYF. V is TRBV6-5 and J is TRBJ2-3, with 11 bases fitting TRBD2. The CDR3 spans 15 residues. CDR1 is MNHEY, CDR2 SVGAGI, per germline. The trim removed 6 bases at V and 3 bases at J, leaving 5 bases unmatched.